This T cell receptor (beta chain) was recorded in a study of blood T cell repertoires in COVID-19 (dated by TCRdb to 2018 to 2021). For context, the study as a whole: Collaborator samples came from the United States, Italy and Spain and covered acute and convalescent phases of COVID-19. Where HLA class I and class II types were available, the types were taken from metadata supplied by the sample provider, not from assay-based typing. The material from the prospective study consisted of cDNA or gDNA derived from T cells, B-cell-depleted T cells, or PBMCs. A freely available public database, intended as a resource for researchers studying the immune response to SARS-CoV-2, is where the repertoires were released. Subjects who had been exposed to COVID-19, were actively infected with it, or had recovered from it provided the deeply sampled blood TCRbeta repertoires that made up the dataset. A de-identified subject ID, COVID-19 status, age in years and sex were almost always included in the sample metadata. Samples came from the ongoing ImmuneRACE study (first 160 participants) plus 1,254 subjects from 6 global collaborators.

Findings and caveats that apply to the study as a whole: The quantity of clinical and demographic metadata differed by source and by participant and was supplied without curation.

The germline V gene gives CDR1 as SGHTS and CDR2 as YDEGEE. Spanning cysteine to phenylalanine, the CDR3 consists of 13 amino acids. The only DNA kept is the CDR3, 39 bases in frame from the first base. The V and J ends are trimmed by 5 bases and 1 base, leaving 9 bases between them. TCRbeta CDR3 regions were amplified from genomic DNA by means of the immunoSEQ Assay, a bias-controlled multiplex PCR. Per the authors' processing: Nucleated cell counts per sample were estimated from amplification of reference gene primers within the assay. To quantify the absolute abundance of each unique TCRbeta CDR3 rearrangement, sequence reads were collapsed and filtered. For each sample, productive Simpson clonality was calculated as the square root of Simpson's diversity index over productive rearrangements. This is the immuneACCESS table as TCRdb keeps it, with only in-frame sequences that have V and J called. A part of the clones is gone; compared with another copy, unresolved V genes explain less than half, and the rest is unexplained. V and J calls and clone size follow that table, whereas D and trimming were derived from the DNA. The sample profile shows tens of thousands of clones; around 90% of them were found once. Jointly, the top ten make up approximately 2.9% of the sample.

Comments on this clone: It has no known antigen specificity. No much larger clone is present one base from it, and per-base qualities are unavailable.

Each collaborating institution followed its own protocols to collect whole blood in K2EDTA tubes. For TCRbeta analysis, collaborators shipped samples in one of three forms: frozen whole blood, isolated PBMCs, or DNA extracted from either of those sample types. Sequencing was done on a sample of peripheral blood. The clonotype comes from a woman between 50 and 59 years old with active or convalescent COVID-19. Recombination connected TRBV5-8 to TRBJ1-1, with the D gene uncertain. The CDR3 reads as follows: CASSYDKNTEAFF. The nucleotide sequence reads TGTGCCAGCAGTTACGACAAGAACACTGAAGCTTTCTTT.